The 9 T cell receptor beta chains reported below all come from one sample, sequenced in a study of technical replicates of blood from a few donors. Clones were read by immunoSEQ multiplex PCR, and TCRdb kept only the in-frame ones, dropping some. This sample yields about 68,000 clones, of which less than 98% are seen a single time; about 0.3% belongs to the top ten. The sample was T cells isolated from PBMCs. The receptors derive from a human donor in good health.

J is TRBJ2-7 and V is TRBV6-1; D gene uncertain. This CDR3 region has 15 residues. Germline V gene data show CDR1 as MNHNS and CDR2 as SASEGT. The germline V and J ends were trimmed by 9 bases and 7 bases, with 25 bases remaining between them. The CDR3 DNA reads as TGTGCCAGAAAAACGGGTCGTCGGAAGTTTATAGAGCAGTACTTC. Encoded protein: CARKTGRRKFIEQYF.

This clone was detected once. The rearrangement uses TRBV2 and TRBJ2-2; 15 bases match TRBD2. V lost 4 bases and J lost 7; bases outside the gene matches: 4. The CDR3 runs 16 residues. In germline, CDR1 is SNHLY, CDR2 FYNNEI. CDR3 amino acids: CASSGTSGRASGELFF. The CDR3 region has the DNA TGTGCCAGCAGTGGGACTAGCGGGAGGGCTAGCGGGGAGCTGTTTTTT.

This clone was found once. This rearrangement joins TRBV5-4 to TRBJ2-7; D may be TRBD2 (6 bases). The V gene's germline CDR1 is SGHNT and CDR2 YYREEE (reference sequence). The V and J ends lost 3 bases and 5 bases respectively, with 6 bases between them. The CDR3 runs to 11 residues. CDR3 nucleotide sequence: TGTGCCAGCAGCTGGGGGGACGAGCAGTACTTC. Protein: CASSWGDEQYF.

The genes are TRBV9 and TRBJ2-4, with no clear D. Germline V lookup: CDR1 SGDLS, CDR2 YYNGEE. Deletions cut 0 bases from V and 0 bases from J, with 7 bases between. The CDR3 sequence is 15 residues long. The CDR3 DNA follows: TGTGCCAGCAGCGTAGACAACCTAGCCAAAAACATTCAGTACTTC. Its translation is CASSVDNLAKNIQYF.

This sequence joins TRBV9 and TRBJ2-3; 10 positions agree with TRBD2. With V trimmed by 4 bases and J by 4 bases, 9 bases remained unmatched. The CDR3 is made up of 16 amino acids. Germline V CDR1 and CDR2: SGDLS, YYNGEE. The CDR3 DNA reads as TGTGCCAGCAGCCCCCATAGGGGACTAGCGCCAGATACGCAGTATTTT. Its protein is CASSPHRGLAPDTQYF.

The rearrangement uses TRBV11-3 and TRBJ2-5; D may be TRBD1 (5 bases). Between the trimmed V and J ends, which lost 8 bases and 3 bases, there was a span of 16 bases. Germline V gene sequence: CDR1 SGHNT, CDR2 YENEEA. The CDR3 extends over 14 amino acids. The CDR3, as DNA: TGTGCCAGCGGCGAATGGACAACTAAAGAGACCCAGTACTTC. It yields the protein CASGEWTTKETQYF.

This chain uses TRBV4-1 with TRBJ2-7; the D gene is possibly TRBD1 (6 bases). The CDR3 runs 17 residues. Germline V gives CDR1 MGHRA, CDR2 YSYEKL. V was trimmed by 6 bases and J by 4 bases, leaving 25 bases between them. Written as DNA, the CDR3 is TGCGCCAGCAGAATGGACAGTACTAAGTTCGTCGAGTACGAGCAGTACTTC. Its protein is CASRMDSTKFVEYEQYF.

The chain employs TRBV29-1 and TRBJ2-7; D remains unclear. Germline lookup yields CDR1 SQVTM and CDR2 ANQGSEA. V was cut by 6 bases and J by 3 bases, with 6 bases left in between. CDR3 length equals 10 residues. CDR3 sequence: CSVVGYEQYF. The CDR3, as DNA: TGCAGCGTGGTCGGCTACGAGCAGTACTTC.

This chain links TRBV9 with TRBJ1-1; 10 nucleotides align to TRBD1. The CDR3 is 16 amino acids. V trimming: 4 bases; J trimming: 4 bases; junction bases outside the gene matches: 10. The germline V gene encodes CDR1 SGDLS and CDR2 YYNGEE. The DNA of the CDR3 is TGTGCCAGCAGCCTTAGACCCGGGACAGGGGCCACTGAAGCTTTCTTT. Its translation: CASSLRPGTGATEAFF.